This entry describes one TCR beta chain. Method: immunoSEQ multiplex PCR; TCRdb's copy keeps in-frame clones and lacks some. The sample comprises 65,000 to 90,000 clones, more than 90% of which are singletons, and approximately 5% rests with the top ten. This entry comes from a study of technical replicates of blood from four donors. This CDR3 spans 15 amino acids. In germline, CDR1 is MNHEY, CDR2 SVGAGI. J lost 5 bases, V lost 6 bases, and 9 bases had no gene match. The clonotype was recovered from a human donor in good health. Some clones in this sample may be carry-over from other donors' samples. The sample taken for sequencing was PBMCs. The rearrangement links TRBV6-5 to TRBJ2-7; TRBD2 agrees at 11 bases. The CDR3 loop is CASSPGTSGRDEQYF. The CDR3 nucleotides read TGTGCCAGCAGCCCCGGGACTAGCGGACGGGACGAGCAGTACTTC.